The present entry profiles one T cell receptor (beta chain) with its context. Being one base from a much bigger clone, this may be a read error. These data are taken from a study of immune characterization of retroperitoneal liposarcoma. Germline V gives CDR1 MNHEY, CDR2 SVGAGI. CDR3 length equals 14 residues. TCRdb itself ran the PCR reads through MiXCR, one entry per CDR3 protein. The data show approximately 10,000 distinct CDR3 sequences, 25% to 35% seen once. This chain connects TRBV6-5 to TRBJ2-5; no clear D. The sequencing input was tumor tissue. The clonotype was recovered from a female donor with retroperitoneal liposarcoma. For the CDR3, the DNA is TGTGCCAGCAGTTCCCATGGAGTCTCCTACGAGCAGCACTTC. It specifies CASSSHGVSYEQHF.